These T cell receptor beta chains were read from a single sample in a study of tumor-infiltrating lymphocytes in glioblastoma multiforme. TCRdb independently ran MiXCR on the multiplex PCR reads; one entry per CDR3 protein. The sample lists 13,000 or so distinct CDR3 sequences, 66% occurring once. The sequenced material came from brain tumor tissue. The receptors originated from a male donor with glioblastoma. Each CDR3 is given with its conserved first and last residue. D genes are given only for firm matches. A clone size is listed for some rows: how often the clone was seen (once, few, many), or a class if it is expanded.

j_call,clone_size,v_call,d_call,cdr3_aa,cdr3_nt
TRBJ1-1,NA,TRBV10-1,NA,CASSESTMNTEAFF,TGCGCCAGCAGTGAGTCGACGATGAACACTGAAGCTTTCTTT
TRBJ2-2,NA,TRBV25-1,NA,CASSAQEGRPGTGEPFF,TGTGCCAGCAGTGCCCAAGAAGGGCGTCCTGGCACCGGGGAGCCGTTTTTT
TRBJ2-5,NA,TRBV29-1,NA,CNVQKDGIIQETQYF,TGCAACGTTCAAAAGGATGGCATAATCCAAGAGACCCAGTACTTC
TRBJ2-1,many,TRBV25-1,NA,CASSEPQVDNEQFF,TGTGCCAGCAGTGAACCCCAAGTGGACAATGAGCAGTTCTTC
TRBJ2-1,NA,TRBV11-2,NA,CASSLDGVGLLYNEQFF,TGTGCCAGCAGCTTAGACGGGGTGGGACTGCTGTACAATGAGCAGTTCTTC
TRBJ2-1,NA,TRBV20-1,NA,CSAPKEGSNEQFF,TGCAGTGCTCCCAAGGAGGGATCCAATGAGCAGTTCTTC
TRBJ2-1,few,TRBV20-1,TRBD2,CSATQTSGGYNEQFF,TGCAGTGCTACCCAGACTAGCGGGGGCTACAATGAGCAGTTCTTC
TRBJ2-2,NA,TRBV5-6,NA,CASNLWGESGELFF,TGTGCCAGCAACTTATGGGGAGAATCGGGGGAGCTGTTTTTT
TRBJ2-3,NA,TRBV12-3/TRBV12-4,NA,CASSLGIRNTQYF,TGTGCCAGCAGTTTGGGGATCCGGAATACGCAGTATTTT
TRBJ2-1,NA,TRBV12-3/TRBV12-4,NA,CASSPRDLGTGQFF,TGCGCCAGCAGTCCCCGTGACCTAGGCACTGGGCAGTTCTTC
TRBJ2-1,few,TRBV11-2,NA,CASLDRGNEQFF,TGTGCCAGCTTAGATAGGGGGAATGAGCAGTTCTTC
TRBJ2-2,medium-sized,TRBV12-3/TRBV12-4,NA,CASSLRQGRTGELFF,TGTGCCAGCAGTTTAAGGCAGGGTAGGACCGGGGAGCTGTTTTTT
TRBJ2-3,NA,TRBV12-3/TRBV12-4,NA,CASGFYDGPAGSADTQYF,TGTGCCAGCGGTTTTTACGACGGACCAGCGGGTAGCGCAGATACGCAGTATTTT
TRBJ2-7,NA,TRBV20-1,NA,CSAREGTSEGYEQHF,TGCAGTGCTAGAGAAGGGACTTCAGAGGGTTACGAGCAACACTTC
TRBJ2-1,once,TRBV11-3,NA,CASSSTGPYNEQFF,TGTGCCAGCAGCTCCACGGGACCCTACAATGAGCAGTTCTTC
TRBJ2-1,NA,TRBV12-3/TRBV12-4,TRBD2,CASSRSSGTYNEQFF,TGTGCCAGCAGTCGATCTAGCGGGACTTACAATGAGCAGTTCTTC
TRBJ1-2,NA,TRBV10-3,NA,CSISGVQTMTTNYGYTF,TGTTCCATCAGTGGGGTACAGACAATGACTACTAACTATGGCTACACCTTC
TRBJ2-3,NA,TRBV20-1,NA,CSAPARDTQYF,TGCAGTGCACCTGCTAGAGATACGCAGTATTTT
TRBJ2-1,NA,TRBV6-1,TRBD1,CASSLEEGAGNEQFF,TGTGCCAGCAGTCTAGAAGAGGGGGCTGGCAATGAGCAGTTCTTC
TRBJ2-1,NA,TRBV20-1,TRBD2,CSASSEGLAGRDEQFF,TGCAGTGCTAGCTCCGAGGGATTAGCGGGCCGGGATGAGCAGTTCTTC
TRBJ2-7,few,TRBV20-1,NA,CSARDFSRDEQYF,TGCAGTGCTAGAGATTTCTCCCGGGACGAGCAGTACTTC
TRBJ2-7,NA,TRBV6-5,NA,CANSYFSASQYEQYF,TGTGCCAACAGTTACTTCTCGGCTAGCCAGTACGAGCAGTACTTC